What follows are 17 T cell receptor beta chains derived from one specimen sequenced in a study of blood T cell repertoires in COVID-19. Clones were sequenced by immunoSEQ multiplex PCR, and TCRdb holds only the in-frame ones, with some missing. The sample includes 70,000 to 95,000 clones, approximately 80% of them seen just once. Sequenced: peripheral blood. The receptors originated from a human donor in a cohort sampled during active COVID-19.

The rearrangement joins TRBV9 to TRBJ1-5; 9 nucleotides line up with TRBD1. The CDR3 extends over 15 amino acids. Germline V gene data show CDR1 as SGDLS and CDR2 as YYNGEE. J gave up 6 bases and V 0 bases, and 4 bases lay outside the gene matches. The CDR3 loop reads CASSVGTGVGQPQHF. Written as DNA, the CDR3 is TGTGCCAGCAGCGTAGGGACAGGGGTCGGTCAGCCCCAGCATTTT. The variable domain in full, with the rest retrieved from reference TRBV9 and TRBJ1-5, is DSGVTQTPKHLITATGQRVTLRCSPRSGDLSVYWYQQSLDQGLQFLIQYYNGEERAKGNILERFSAQQFPDLHSELNLSSLELGDSALYFCASSVGTGVGQPQHFGDGTRLSIL.

V is TRBV30 and J is TRBJ2-5; D perhaps matches TRBD2 (5 bases). CDR3 length: 14 amino acids. The V and J ends lost 3 bases and 1 base respectively, with 12 bases between them. CDR1 GTSNPN and CDR2 SVGIG come from the germline V gene (reference sequence). This CDR3 is CAWRGGLTQETQYF. The CDR3 DNA is TGTGCCTGGAGAGGAGGACTCACCCAAGAGACCCAGTACTTC.

This chain links TRBV30 with TRBJ1-3; D is perhaps TRBD1 (6 bases). The germline CDR1 and CDR2 sequences are GTSNPN and SVGIG (reference sequence). The CDR3 extends over 14 amino acids. The germline V and J ends were trimmed by 4 bases and 4 bases, with 14 bases remaining between them. CDR3 loop: CAWTKGVGGNTIYF. The CDR3 region has the DNA TGTGCCTGGACGAAGGGGGTGGGAGGAAACACCATATATTTT.

CDR3 coding DNA: TGTGCCAGCAGCCCTCGATCCGGTACCCTCCGCTATGGCTACACCTTC. Translated, it gives CASSPRSGTLRYGYTF. The chain combines TRBV9 with TRBJ1-2, with D unclear. Germline V lookup: CDR1 SGDLS, CDR2 YYNGEE. CDR3 length equals 16 residues. Trimming stripped 4 bases from V and 4 bases from J, with 20 bases between. Full variable domain (remainder filled in from reference TRBV9 and TRBJ1-2): DSGVTQTPKHLITATGQRVTLRCSPRSGDLSVYWYQQSLDQGLQFLIQYYNGEERAKGNILERFSAQQFPDLHSELNLSSLELGDSALYFCASSPRSGTLRYGYTFGSGTRLTVV.

This chain uses TRBV7-3 with TRBJ1-4; D unresolved. Germline V CDR1 and CDR2: SGHTA, FQGTGA. V gave up 2 bases and J gave up 4 bases, with 17 bases separating them. CDR3 size: 17 residues. The CDR3 sequence is CASSLGPPGWGNEKLFF. The CDR3, as DNA: TGTGCCAGCAGCTTAGGCCCGCCGGGGTGGGGTAATGAAAAACTGTTTTTT.

This clone was observed a few times. The genes are TRBV15 and TRBJ1-2; a possible D gene is TRBD1 (6 bases). Germline V gene sequence: CDR1 LNHNV, CDR2 YYDKDF (reference sequence). The CDR3 is made up of 14 amino acids. Trimming took off 2 bases at V and 8 bases at J, with 15 bases between the two ends. The DNA for the CDR3 is TGTGCCACCAGCAGAAAAACAGGGACCGGCGGCTACACCTTC. Its translation is CATSRKTGTGGYTF.

This chain uses TRBV5-4 with TRBJ1-2; D remains ambiguous. Germline loops: CDR1 SGHNT, CDR2 YYREEE (reference sequence). The V and J ends lost 0 bases and 0 bases respectively, with 12 bases between them. The CDR3 runs 16 residues. In DNA, the CDR3 is TGTGCCAGCAGCTTGGGCGGAACTTCTACTAACTATGGCTACACCTTC. Its protein is CASSLGGTSTNYGYTF.

V is TRBV28 and J is TRBJ1-3, with 8 bases identical to TRBD1. The V gene end was trimmed by 6 bases and the J gene end by 0 bases; junction bases not matched to a gene: 4. CDR1 MDHEN and CDR2 SYDVKM come from the germline V gene. The CDR3 spans 15 residues. In nucleotides, the CDR3 is TGTGCCAGCAGAGAGACAGGGGCCTCTGGAAACACCATATATTTT. Its protein is CASRETGASGNTIYF.

This clone was seen more than once but under ten times. This chain links TRBV28 with TRBJ2-5; 8 nucleotides line up with TRBD1. Germline CDR1 and CDR2: MDHEN and SYDVKM. The V gene end was trimmed by 6 bases and the J gene end by 4 bases; junction bases not matched to a gene: 10. The CDR3 consists of 15 residues. DNA of the CDR3: TGTGCCAGCAGGCGGCCGACAGGGGTATTAGAGACCCAGTACTTC. Protein: CASRRPTGVLETQYF.

The V gene is TRBV11-3, the J gene TRBJ1-1, with D unresolved. In germline, CDR1 is SGHNT, CDR2 YENEEA. V lost 5 bases and J lost 6, with 13 bases in between. The CDR3 totals 13 residues. The CDR3 spells CASSSGGRAEAFF. The CDR3 coding sequence is TGTGCCAGCAGCAGCGGAGGGAGGGCTGAAGCTTTCTTT.

This rearrangement joins TRBV6-1 to TRBJ2-5, with D possibly being TRBD1 (6 bases). Germline values: CDR1 MNHNS, CDR2 SASEGT. The CDR3 length is 14 residues. With 1 base removed from V and 5 bases from J, the gap between germline ends came to 11 bases. The chain's CDR3 is CASSEDRVRETQYF. In nucleotides, the CDR3 is TGTGCCAGCAGTGAAGACAGGGTCAGGGAGACCCAGTACTTC.

This sequence joins TRBV7-6 and TRBJ2-7, with TRBD1 identical over 8 bases. V lost 2 bases and J lost 3; bases outside the gene matches: 3. The CDR3 has 14 residues. CDR1 is SGHVS, CDR2 FNYEAQ, per germline. The DNA for the CDR3 is TGTGCCAGCAGCTTACAGGGGGCGCGCTACGAGCAGTACTTC. This codes for CASSLQGARYEQYF.

This chain connects TRBV7-9 to TRBJ1-5; 9 nucleotides agree with TRBD1. The trim removed 8 bases at V and 4 bases at J, leaving 6 bases unmatched. The CDR3 totals 14 residues. Per the germline V gene, CDR1 is SEHNR and CDR2 is FQNEAQ (reference sequence). In nucleotides, the CDR3 is TGTGCCAGCGGTCGGGGACAGGGTAATCAGCCCCAGCATTTT. Its translation: CASGRGQGNQPQHF.

The chain has TRBV3-1 (or the pseudogene TRBV3-2) and TRBJ2-1, with D possibly being TRBD1 (5 bases). There are 14 residues in the CDR3. Trimming shortened V by 1 base and J by 2 bases, and 6 bases separated the two germline ends. Germline loops: CDR1 LGHDT, CDR2 YNNKEL (reference sequence). The CDR3 reads CASSQGGTYNEQFF. CDR3 coding DNA: TGTGCCAGCAGCCAAGGGGGCACCTACAATGAGCAGTTCTTC.

This clone appeared once. The rearrangement links TRBV11-2 to TRBJ2-5; 8 bases fit TRBD1. The CDR3 is made up of 15 amino acids. V was pared by 4 bases and J by 1 base, with 5 bases of the junction left unmatched. CDR1 SGHAT and CDR2 FQNNGV come from the germline V gene. CDR3 coding DNA: TGTGCCAGCAGCTACCTCAGGGGGCTCCAAGAGACCCAGTACTTC. It encodes CASSYLRGLQETQYF.

This clone came up once. The chain joins TRBV24-1 to TRBJ1-2; a possible D gene is TRBD1 (6 bases). This CDR3 comprises 17 residues. Per germline, CDR1 KGHDR and CDR2 SFDVKD. V lost 5 bases and J lost 6, with 24 bases in between. The CDR3 loop is CATSAGGADTGRDGYTF. DNA for the CDR3: TGTGCCACCAGTGCTGGGGGGGCAGATACTGGGAGGGATGGCTACACCTTC.

V and J are TRBV28 and TRBJ1-6; possible D gene TRBD1, 6 bases. The V gene's germline CDR1 is MDHEN and CDR2 SYDVKM. The CDR3 covers 14 residues. Trimming pared 8 bases from V and 6 bases from J, leaving 14 bases between. CDR3 nucleotides: TGTGCCAGCTTATCGGGACAACGTAATTCACCCCTCCACTTT. Its protein is CASLSGQRNSPLHF.